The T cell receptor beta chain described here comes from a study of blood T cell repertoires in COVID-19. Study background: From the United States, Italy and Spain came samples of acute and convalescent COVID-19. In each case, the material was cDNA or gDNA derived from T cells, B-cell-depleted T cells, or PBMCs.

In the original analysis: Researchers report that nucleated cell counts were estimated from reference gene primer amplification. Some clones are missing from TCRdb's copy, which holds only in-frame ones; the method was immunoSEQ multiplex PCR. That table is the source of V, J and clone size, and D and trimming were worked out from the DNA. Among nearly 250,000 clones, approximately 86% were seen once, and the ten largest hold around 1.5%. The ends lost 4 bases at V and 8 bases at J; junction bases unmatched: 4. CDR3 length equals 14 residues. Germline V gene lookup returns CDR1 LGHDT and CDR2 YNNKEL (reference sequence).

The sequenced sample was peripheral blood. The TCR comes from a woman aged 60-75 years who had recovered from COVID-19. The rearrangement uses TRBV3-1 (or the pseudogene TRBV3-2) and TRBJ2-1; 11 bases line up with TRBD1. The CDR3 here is CASSLGQGADEQFF. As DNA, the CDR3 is TGTGCCAGCAGCCTTGGACAGGGGGCAGATGAGCAGTTCTTC.